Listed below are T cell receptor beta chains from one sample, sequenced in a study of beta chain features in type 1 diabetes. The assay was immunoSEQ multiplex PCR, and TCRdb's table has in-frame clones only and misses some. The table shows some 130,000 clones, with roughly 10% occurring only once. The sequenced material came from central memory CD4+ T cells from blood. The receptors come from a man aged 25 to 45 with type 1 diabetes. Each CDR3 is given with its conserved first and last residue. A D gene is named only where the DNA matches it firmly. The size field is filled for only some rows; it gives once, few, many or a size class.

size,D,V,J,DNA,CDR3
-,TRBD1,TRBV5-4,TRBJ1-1,TGTGCCAGCAGCTCCTACAGGGGCCAGAACACTGAAGCTTTCTTT,CASSSYRGQNTEAFF
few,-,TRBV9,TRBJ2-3,TGTGCCAGCAGTCTCGAGGGAGCGGATACGCAGTATTTT,CASSLEGADTQYF
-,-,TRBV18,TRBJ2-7,TGTGCCAGCTCAGGTGGCACATTCTACGAGCAGTACTTC,CASSGGTFYEQYF
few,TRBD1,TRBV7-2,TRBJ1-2,TGTGCCAGCAGCTTTCAGGGGGCCCAGGGCTACACCTTC,CASSFQGAQGYTF
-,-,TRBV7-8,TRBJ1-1,TGTGCCAGCAGCTTAACTCAGGGAAGGGGCACTGAAGCTTTCTTT,CASSLTQGRGTEAFF
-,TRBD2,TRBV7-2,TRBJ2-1,TGTGCCAGCAGCCCGACTAGCGGGGGCCAAGCCTACAATGAGCAGTTCTTC,CASSPTSGGQAYNEQFF
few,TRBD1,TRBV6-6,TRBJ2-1,TGTGCGAGGACAGGGGGGTACAATGAGCAGTTCTTC,CARTGGYNEQFF
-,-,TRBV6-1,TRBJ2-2,TGTGCCAGCAGTGAAGCGCGATGGGGGGCCGGGGAGCTGTTTTTT,CASSEARWGAGELFF
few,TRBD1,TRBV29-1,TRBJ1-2,TGCGGCACGACAGGGGCCTTAGGAGACTATGGCTACACCTTC,CGTTGALGDYGYTF
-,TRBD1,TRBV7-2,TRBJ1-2,TGTGCCAGCAGCCCCAGGGACAGGGGGCGATTGGGTGGCTACACCTTC,CASSPRDRGRLGGYTF
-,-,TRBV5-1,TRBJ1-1,TGCGCCAGCAGCTTGGGGGGAGGGCGGACCACTGAAGCTTTCTTT,CASSLGGGRTTEAFF
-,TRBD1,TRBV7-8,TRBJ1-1,TGTGCCAGCAGCTCGACGGGACAGGGTATCGGGGCTTTCTTT,CASSSTGQGIGAFF
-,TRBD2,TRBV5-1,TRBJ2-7,TGCGCCAGCAGCTCTACTAGCGGGGCCTACGAGCAGTACTTC,CASSSTSGAYEQYF
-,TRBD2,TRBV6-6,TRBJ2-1,TGTGCCAGCAGCTCCGGGACTAGCGGGTACAATGAGCAGTTCTTC,CASSSGTSGYNEQFF
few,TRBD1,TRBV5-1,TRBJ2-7,TGCGCCAGCACCCGGGACAGGGCCTACGAGCAGTACTTC,CASTRDRAYEQYF
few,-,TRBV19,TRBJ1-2,TGTGCCAGTAGTACTCAGGGATTCTATGGCTACACCTTC,CASSTQGFYGYTF
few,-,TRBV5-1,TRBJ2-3,TGCGCCAGCAGCTTGGGTCTCGCAGATACGCAGTATTTT,CASSLGLADTQYF
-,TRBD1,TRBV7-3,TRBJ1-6,TGTGCCAGCAGCCCTGGGACAGCTAATTCACCCCTCCACTTT,CASSPGTANSPLHF
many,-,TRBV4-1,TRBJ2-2,TGCGCCAGCAGCCGAGGGACACAACCCGAGCTGTTTTTT,CASSRGTQPELFF
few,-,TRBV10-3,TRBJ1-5,TGTGCCATCAGCCCCAGGTCAGGGGTTGGGAATCAGCCCCAGCATTTT,CAISPRSGVGNQPQHF
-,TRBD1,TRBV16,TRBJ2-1,TGTGCCAGCAGCCGAATACGGGACAGGGGGCGTGTAAATGAGCAGTTCTTC,CASSRIRDRGRVNEQFF
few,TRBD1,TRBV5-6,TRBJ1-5,TGTGCCAGCAGCTTCCACCTCGGACAGGCAAATCAGCCCCAGCATTTT,CASSFHLGQANQPQHF
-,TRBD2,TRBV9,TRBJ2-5,TGTGCCAGCTCTAGCGGACAAGAGACCCAGTACTTC,CASSSGQETQYF
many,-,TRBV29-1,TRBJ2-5,TGCAGCACACTCTCGTGGTCCTCGGGAGAGACCCAGTACTTC,CSTLSWSSGETQYF
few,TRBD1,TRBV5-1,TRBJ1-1,TGCGCCAGCAGCCCCCAGGAGGGGGCTACCAACACTGAAGCTTTCTTT,CASSPQEGATNTEAFF
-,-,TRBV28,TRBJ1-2,TGTGCCAGCAGGCCACAGGGAGTCGGCTATGGCTACACCTTC,CASRPQGVGYGYTF
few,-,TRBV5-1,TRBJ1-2,TGCGCCAGCAGCTTTGCGGGGCCCTATGGCTACACCTTC,CASSFAGPYGYTF
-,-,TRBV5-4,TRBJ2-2,TGTGCCAGCAGTTTAGACCCTAGGGGAGGGGAGCTGTTTTTT,CASSLDPRGGELFF
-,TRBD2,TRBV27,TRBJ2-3,TGTGCCAGCAGCCTGACTAGCGGGGGGCGTGGATACACAGATACGCAGTATTTT,CASSLTSGGRGYTDTQYF
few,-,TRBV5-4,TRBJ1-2,TGTGCCAGCAAGATCCTAGGCTATGGCTACACCTTC,CASKILGYGYTF
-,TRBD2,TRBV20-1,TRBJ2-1,TGCAGCCCAGATGGGACGGGGGGTAGGTTCTTC,CSPDGTGGRFF
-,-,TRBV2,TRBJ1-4,TGTGCCAGCAGTGAGAGGGATGAAAAACTGTTTTTT,CASSERDEKLFF
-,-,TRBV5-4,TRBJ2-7,TGTGCCAGCAGCCTAGGACAGAGCTCCTACGAGCAGTACTTC,CASSLGQSSYEQYF
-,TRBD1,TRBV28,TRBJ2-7,TGTGCCAGCAGTAGGGGGCCCAAAGCCAGCGAGCAGTACTTC,CASSRGPKASEQYF
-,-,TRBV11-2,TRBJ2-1,TGTGCCAGCAGCACCGGGCTAGGCGGGGCATACAATGAGCAGTTCTTC,CASSTGLGGAYNEQFF
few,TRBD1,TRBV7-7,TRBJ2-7,TGTGCTAGCAGCCCGGGACAGGCCTCCTACGAGCAGTACTTC,CASSPGQASYEQYF
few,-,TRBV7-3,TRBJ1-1,TGTGCCAGTGCAACAGGGATGAACACTGAAGCTTTCTTT,CASATGMNTEAFF
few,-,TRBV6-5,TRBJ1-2,TGTGCCAGCAGATTGGCGGGGGGCGGCTACACCTTC,CASRLAGGGYTF
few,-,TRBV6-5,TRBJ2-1,TGTGCCAGCAGTTACGTACAGAATTACCCCTACAATGAGCAGTTCTTC,CASSYVQNYPYNEQFF
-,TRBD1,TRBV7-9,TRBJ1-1,TGTGCCAGCAGCGTATTGGTAGGACAGGGGAACACTGAAGCTTTCTTT,CASSVLVGQGNTEAFF
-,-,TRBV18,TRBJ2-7,TGTGCCAGCTCACTAGGACGGGAATACGAGCAGTACTTC,CASSLGREYEQYF
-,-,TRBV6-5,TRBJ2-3,TGTGCCAGCAGTTACGGGGAGCGCACAGATACGCAGTATTTT,CASSYGERTDTQYF
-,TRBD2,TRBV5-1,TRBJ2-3,TGCGCCAGCAGCGTCGGGACTAGCCCCCCAGATACGCAGTATTTT,CASSVGTSPPDTQYF
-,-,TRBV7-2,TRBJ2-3,TGTGCCAGCAGCTTAGGACTTGGGCGGGGATACACAGATACGCAGTATTTT,CASSLGLGRGYTDTQYF
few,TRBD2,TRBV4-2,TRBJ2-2,TGTGCCAGCAGCTATTCGGCGGGGGGCCAGGGGGAGCTGTTTTTT,CASSYSAGGQGELFF
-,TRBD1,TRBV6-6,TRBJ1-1,TGTGCCAGCAGTTCGGGACAGGGGAACACTGAAGCTTTCTTT,CASSSGQGNTEAFF